This TCR beta chain was profiled in a study of human T cells and chemical hapten exposure. About the study: All patients underwent weekly scalp dosing with diphenylcyclopropenone for the full roughly 25-week study.

Study-wide results and caveats: Healthy individuals' immune responses may differ from those of donors, who had alopecia. The number of TCRs over 1 in 1000 frequency stayed unchanged after DPC.

The J segment lost 5 bases and the V segment lost 5 bases, leaving 13 bases of the junction unmatched. In germline, CDR1 is SGHVS, CDR2 FQNEAQ. The CDR3 contains 16 residues. Specified time point: patch test 1, 2 weeks after DPC sensitization. Regarding treatment: therapeutic diphenylcyclopropenone sensitization with weekly scalp DPC. For the library, individual cDNA molecules each received unique molecular identifiers. TCRdb ran MiXCR on the RACE reads and lists one entry per CDR3 protein. The sample has about 360,000 distinct CDR3 sequences; 4% to 5.5% are singletons. In regard to this clonotype: Its antigen remains unknown.

The receptor comes from a woman between 45 and 65 years old with alopecia areata. Some clones in this sample may be carry-over from other donors' samples. The V and J genes are TRBV7-8 and TRBJ1-2; 8 bases are shared with TRBD1. The source was whole blood, collected in connection with sensitization to the hapten diphenylcyclopropenone (DPC). For the CDR3, the DNA is TGTGCCAGCAGCCCACCCGGACAGGGCAGGTTTTATGGCTACACCTTC. Protein: CASSPPGQGRFYGYTF.